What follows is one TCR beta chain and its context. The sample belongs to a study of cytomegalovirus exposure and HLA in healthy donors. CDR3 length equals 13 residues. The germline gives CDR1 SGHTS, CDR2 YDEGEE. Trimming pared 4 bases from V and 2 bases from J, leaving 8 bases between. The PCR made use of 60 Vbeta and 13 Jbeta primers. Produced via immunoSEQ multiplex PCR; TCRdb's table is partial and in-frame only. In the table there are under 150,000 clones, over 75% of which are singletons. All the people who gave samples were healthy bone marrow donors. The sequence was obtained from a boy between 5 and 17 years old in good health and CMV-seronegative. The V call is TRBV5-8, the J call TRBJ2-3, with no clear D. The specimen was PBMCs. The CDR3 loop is CASSPRVTDTQYF. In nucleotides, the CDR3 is TGTGCCAGCAGCCCCCGGGTCACAGATACGCAGTATTTT.